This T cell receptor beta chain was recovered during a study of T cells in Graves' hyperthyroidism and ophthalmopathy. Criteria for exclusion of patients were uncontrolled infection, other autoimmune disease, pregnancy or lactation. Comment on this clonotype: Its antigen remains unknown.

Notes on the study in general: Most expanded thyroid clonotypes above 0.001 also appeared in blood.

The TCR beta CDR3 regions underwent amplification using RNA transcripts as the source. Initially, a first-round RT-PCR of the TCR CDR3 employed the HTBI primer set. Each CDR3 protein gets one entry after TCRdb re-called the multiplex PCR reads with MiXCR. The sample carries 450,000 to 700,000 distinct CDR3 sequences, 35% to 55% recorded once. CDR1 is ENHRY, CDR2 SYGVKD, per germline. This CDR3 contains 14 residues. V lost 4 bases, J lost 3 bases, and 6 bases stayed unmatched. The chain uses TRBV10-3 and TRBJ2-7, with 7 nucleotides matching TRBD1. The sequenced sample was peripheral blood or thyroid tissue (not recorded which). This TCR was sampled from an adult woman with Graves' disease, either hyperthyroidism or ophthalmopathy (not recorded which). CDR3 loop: CAISGQGLGYEQYF. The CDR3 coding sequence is TGTGCCATCAGTGGACAGGGATTAGGCTACGAGCAGTACTTC.